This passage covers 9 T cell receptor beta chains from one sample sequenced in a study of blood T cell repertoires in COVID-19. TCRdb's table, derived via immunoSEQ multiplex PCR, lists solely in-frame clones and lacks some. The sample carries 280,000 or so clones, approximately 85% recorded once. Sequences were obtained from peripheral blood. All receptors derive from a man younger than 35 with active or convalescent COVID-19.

CDR3 amino acids: CASSPPKTGVDGYTF. Written as DNA, the CDR3 is TGTGCCAGCTCACCACCCAAGACAGGGGTAGATGGCTACACCTTC. The chain carries TRBV18 and TRBJ1-2; 8 bases fit TRBD1. Trimming took 0 bases from V and 6 from J; bases not matched to a gene: 6. Germline CDR1 is KGHSH and CDR2 is LQKENI. CDR3 length: 15 amino acids.

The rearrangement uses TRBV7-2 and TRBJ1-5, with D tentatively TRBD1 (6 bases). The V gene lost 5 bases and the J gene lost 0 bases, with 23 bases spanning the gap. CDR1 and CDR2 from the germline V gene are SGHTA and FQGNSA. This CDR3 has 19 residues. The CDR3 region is CASSRQGPGTGYSNQPQHF. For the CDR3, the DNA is TGTGCCAGCAGCAGGCAGGGGCCCGGGACGGGTTATAGCAATCAGCCCCAGCATTTT.

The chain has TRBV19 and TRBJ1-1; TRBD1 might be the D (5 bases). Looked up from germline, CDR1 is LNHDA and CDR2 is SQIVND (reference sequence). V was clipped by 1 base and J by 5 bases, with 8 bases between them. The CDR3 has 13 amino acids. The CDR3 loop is CASSIAGGTEAFF. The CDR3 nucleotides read TGTGCCAGTAGTATAGCCGGGGGGACTGAAGCTTTCTTT.

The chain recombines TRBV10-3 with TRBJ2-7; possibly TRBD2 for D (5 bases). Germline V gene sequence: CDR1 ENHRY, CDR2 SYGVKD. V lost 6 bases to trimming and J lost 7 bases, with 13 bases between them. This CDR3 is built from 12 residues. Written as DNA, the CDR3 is TGTGCCATCAGCCCACAAGGGAGAGAGCAGTACTTC. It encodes CAISPQGREQYF.

CDR3: CASSSQGYEQYF. The CDR3 bases are TGTGCCAGCAGCTCCCAGGGGTACGAGCAGTACTTC. J is TRBJ2-7 and V is TRBV2, with a possible D match to TRBD1 (6 bases). CDR1 and CDR2 (germline): SNHLY, FYNNEI. This CDR3 is built from 12 residues. The germline V and J ends were trimmed by 6 bases and 4 bases, with 10 bases remaining between them.

DNA of the CDR3: TGTGCCAGCAGCTTAGGGGCAGGGGCGGACTATGGCTACACCTTC. Translated, it gives CASSLGAGADYGYTF. The chain recombines TRBV7-2 with TRBJ1-2; D perhaps matches TRBD1 (6 bases). Trimming stripped 1 base from V and 3 bases from J, with 12 bases between. The CDR3 covers 15 residues. Germline values: CDR1 SGHTA, CDR2 FQGNSA.

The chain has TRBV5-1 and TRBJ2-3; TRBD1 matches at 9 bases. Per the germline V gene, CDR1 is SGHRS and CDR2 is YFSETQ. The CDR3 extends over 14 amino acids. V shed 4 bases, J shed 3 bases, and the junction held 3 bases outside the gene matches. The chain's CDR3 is CASSVGQGTDTQYF. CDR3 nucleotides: TGCGCCAGCAGCGTCGGACAGGGGACAGATACGCAGTATTTT.

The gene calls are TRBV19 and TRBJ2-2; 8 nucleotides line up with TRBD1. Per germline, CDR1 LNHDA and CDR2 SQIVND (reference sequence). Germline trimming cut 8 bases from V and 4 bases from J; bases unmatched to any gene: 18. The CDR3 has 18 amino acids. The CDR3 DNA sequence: TGTGCCAGTCCCCGTTTCAGGGACAGGCTCGTTAGCACCGGGGAGCTGTTTTTT. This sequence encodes CASPRFRDRLVSTGELFF.

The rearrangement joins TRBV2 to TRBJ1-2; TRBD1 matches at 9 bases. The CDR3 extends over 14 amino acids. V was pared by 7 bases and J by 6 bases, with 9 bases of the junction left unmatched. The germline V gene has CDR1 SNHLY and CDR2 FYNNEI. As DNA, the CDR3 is TGTGCCAGCACCATGGACAGGGGCGCCGATGGCTACACCTTC. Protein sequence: CASTMDRGADGYTF.